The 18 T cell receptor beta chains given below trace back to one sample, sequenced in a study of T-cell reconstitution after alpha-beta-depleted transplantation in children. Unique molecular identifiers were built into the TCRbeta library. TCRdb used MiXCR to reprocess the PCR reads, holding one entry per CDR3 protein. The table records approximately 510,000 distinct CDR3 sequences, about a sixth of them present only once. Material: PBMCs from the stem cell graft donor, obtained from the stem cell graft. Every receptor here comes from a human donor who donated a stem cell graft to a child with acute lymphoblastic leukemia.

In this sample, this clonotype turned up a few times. DNA of the CDR3: TGTGCCAGCAGTTTAGTTCGGTTTTCTGAGGGTGAGCAGTTCTTC. It is translated as CASSLVRFSEGEQFF. The rearrangement joins TRBV12-3 or TRBV12-4 to TRBJ2-1, with a tentative D call TRBD2 (5 bases). V dropped 1 base and J dropped 9 bases, with 16 bases sitting between them. The CDR3 is 15 residues long.

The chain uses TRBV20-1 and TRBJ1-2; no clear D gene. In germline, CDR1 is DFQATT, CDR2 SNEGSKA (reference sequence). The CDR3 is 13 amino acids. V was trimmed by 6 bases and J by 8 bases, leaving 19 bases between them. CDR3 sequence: CSADLQRSGGYTF. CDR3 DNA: TGCAGTGCCGACTTACAGAGGAGCGGAGGCTACACCTTC.

CDR3 nucleotide sequence: TGCGCCAGCAGCTTGGTAGCAGGGGTCAAAAACATTCAGTACTTC. Translation: CASSLVAGVKNIQYF. This chain links TRBV5-1 with TRBJ2-4; TRBD1 might be the D (6 bases). The CDR3 totals 15 residues. Trimming pared 0 bases from V and 3 bases from J, leaving 10 bases between. The germline V gene has CDR1 SGHRS and CDR2 YFSETQ. The full variable domain, its missing parts supplied by reference TRBV5-1 and TRBJ2-4, is KAGVTQTPRYLIKTRGQQVTLSCSPISGHRSVSWYQQTPGQGLQFLFEYFSETQRNKGNFPGRFSGRQFSNSRSEMNVSTLELGDSALYLCASSLVAGVKNIQYFGAGTRLSVL.

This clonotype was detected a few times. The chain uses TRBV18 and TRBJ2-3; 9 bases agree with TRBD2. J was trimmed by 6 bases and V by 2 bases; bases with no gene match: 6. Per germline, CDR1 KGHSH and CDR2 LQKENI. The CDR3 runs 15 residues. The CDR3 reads CASSPRAGGPDTQYF. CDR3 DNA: TGTGCCAGCTCACCAAGGGCGGGAGGGCCCGATACGCAGTATTTT.

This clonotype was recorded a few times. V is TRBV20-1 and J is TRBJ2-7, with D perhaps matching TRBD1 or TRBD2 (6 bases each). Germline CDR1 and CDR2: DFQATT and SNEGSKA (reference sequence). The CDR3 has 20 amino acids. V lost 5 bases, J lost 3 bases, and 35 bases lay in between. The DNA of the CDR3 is TGCAGTGCTTACTTAGGGAGGTCCACGGGGGCGGCGGCCTCGATCTACGAGCAGTACTTC. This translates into CSAYLGRSTGAAASIYEQYF.

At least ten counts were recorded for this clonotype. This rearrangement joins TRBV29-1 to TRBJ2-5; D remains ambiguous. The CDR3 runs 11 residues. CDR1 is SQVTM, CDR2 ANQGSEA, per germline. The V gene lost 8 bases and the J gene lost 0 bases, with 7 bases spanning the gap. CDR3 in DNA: TGCAGCTCGCAGGACCAAGAGACCCAGTACTTC. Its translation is CSSQDQETQYF.

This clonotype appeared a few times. The CDR3, as DNA: TGTGCCAGCAGCTGGCCGGGACAGGTGGGCCCCACAGATACGCAGTATTTT. It specifies CASSWPGQVGPTDTQYF. This chain joins TRBV5-5 and TRBJ2-3; 8 bases line up with TRBD1. The CDR3 has 17 residues. The junction had 11 bases not matched to a gene; V was cut back by 3 bases and J by 2 bases. Germline loops: CDR1 SGHKS, CDR2 YYEKEE (reference sequence). The whole variable domain, filled in from reference TRBV5-5 and TRBJ2-3, reads DAGVTQSPTHLIKTRGQQVTLRCSPISGHKSVSWYQQVLGQGPQFIFQYYEKEERGRGNFPDRFSARQFPNYSSELNVNALLLGDSALYLCASSWPGQVGPTDTQYFGPGTRLTVL.

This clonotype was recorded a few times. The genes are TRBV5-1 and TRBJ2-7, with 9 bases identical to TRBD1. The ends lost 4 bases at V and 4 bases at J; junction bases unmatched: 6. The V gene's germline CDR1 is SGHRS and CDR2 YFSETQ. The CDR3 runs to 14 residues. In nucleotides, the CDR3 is TGCGCCAGCAGCCCACAGGGGGCGAGTTACGAGCAGTACTTC. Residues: CASSPQGASYEQYF.

The CDR3 sequence: CASRPSGGYNEQFF. Written as DNA, the CDR3 is TGTGCCAGCAGACCTAGCGGGGGCTACAATGAGCAGTTCTTC. The chain employs TRBV27 and TRBJ2-1; 10 positions agree with TRBD2. J was trimmed by 3 bases and V by 6 bases; bases with no gene match: 2. This CDR3 has 14 residues. Germline CDR1 is MNHEY and CDR2 is SMNVEV (reference sequence).

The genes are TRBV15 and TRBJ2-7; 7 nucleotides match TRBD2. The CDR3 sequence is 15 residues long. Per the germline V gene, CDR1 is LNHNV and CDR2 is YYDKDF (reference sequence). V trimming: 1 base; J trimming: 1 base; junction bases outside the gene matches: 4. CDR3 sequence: CATSRALAESYEQYF. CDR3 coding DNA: TGTGCCACCAGCAGAGCCCTAGCGGAGTCCTACGAGCAGTACTTC.

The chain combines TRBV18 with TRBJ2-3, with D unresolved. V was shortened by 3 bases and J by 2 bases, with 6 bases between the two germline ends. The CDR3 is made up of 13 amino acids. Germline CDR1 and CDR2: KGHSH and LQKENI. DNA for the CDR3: TGTGCCAGCTCACCCCCGAACACAGATACGCAGTATTTT. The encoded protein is CASSPPNTDTQYF.

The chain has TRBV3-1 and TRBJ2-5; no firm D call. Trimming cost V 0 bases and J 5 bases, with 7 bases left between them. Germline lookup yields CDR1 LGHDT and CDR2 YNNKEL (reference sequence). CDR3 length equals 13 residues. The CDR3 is CASSQDGSETQYF. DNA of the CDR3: TGTGCCAGCAGCCAAGATGGGTCCGAGACCCAGTACTTC.

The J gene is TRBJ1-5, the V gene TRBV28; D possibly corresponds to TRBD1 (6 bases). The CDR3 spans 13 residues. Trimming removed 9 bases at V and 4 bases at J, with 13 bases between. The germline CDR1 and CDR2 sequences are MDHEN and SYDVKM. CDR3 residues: CARRGASNQPQHF. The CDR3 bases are TGTGCCAGAAGGGGGGCCTCAAATCAGCCCCAGCATTTT.

CDR3 sequence: CASSTGLAGWSSYNEQFF. In nucleotides, the CDR3 is TGTGCCAGCAGTACGGGACTAGCGGGCTGGAGCTCCTACAATGAGCAGTTCTTC. This chain links TRBV2 with TRBJ2-1; the match to TRBD2 covers 12 bases. Germline loops: CDR1 SNHLY, CDR2 FYNNEI. The CDR3 runs 18 residues. V shed 5 bases and J 0 bases; nucleotides not matched to a gene: 8.

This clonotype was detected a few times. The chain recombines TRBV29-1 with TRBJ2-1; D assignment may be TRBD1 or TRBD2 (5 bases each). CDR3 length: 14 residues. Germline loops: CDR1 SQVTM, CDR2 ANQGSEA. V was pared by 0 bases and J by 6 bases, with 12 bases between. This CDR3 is CSVEDNRGRNEQFF. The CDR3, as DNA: TGCAGCGTTGAAGATAACCGGGGCCGCAATGAGCAGTTCTTC.

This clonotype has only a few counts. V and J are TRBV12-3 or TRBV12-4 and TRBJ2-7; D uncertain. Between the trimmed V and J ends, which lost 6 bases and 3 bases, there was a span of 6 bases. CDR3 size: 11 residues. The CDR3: CASSIRYEQYF. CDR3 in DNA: TGTGCCAGCAGCATTCGCTACGAGCAGTACTTC.

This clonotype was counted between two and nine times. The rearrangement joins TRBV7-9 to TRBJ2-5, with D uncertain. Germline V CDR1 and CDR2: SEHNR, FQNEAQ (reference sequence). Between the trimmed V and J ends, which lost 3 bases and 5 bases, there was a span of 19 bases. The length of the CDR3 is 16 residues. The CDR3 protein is CASSFDPLPISETQYF. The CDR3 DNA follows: TGTGCCAGCAGCTTCGATCCGCTGCCTATCAGCGAGACCCAGTACTTC.

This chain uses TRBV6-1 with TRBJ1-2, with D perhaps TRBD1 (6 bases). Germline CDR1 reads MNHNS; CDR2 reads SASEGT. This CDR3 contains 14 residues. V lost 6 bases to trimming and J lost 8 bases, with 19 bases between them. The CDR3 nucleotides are TGTGCCAGCAGCCCCGACGGGGGCTCGGGAGGCTACACCTTC. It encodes CASSPDGGSGGYTF.